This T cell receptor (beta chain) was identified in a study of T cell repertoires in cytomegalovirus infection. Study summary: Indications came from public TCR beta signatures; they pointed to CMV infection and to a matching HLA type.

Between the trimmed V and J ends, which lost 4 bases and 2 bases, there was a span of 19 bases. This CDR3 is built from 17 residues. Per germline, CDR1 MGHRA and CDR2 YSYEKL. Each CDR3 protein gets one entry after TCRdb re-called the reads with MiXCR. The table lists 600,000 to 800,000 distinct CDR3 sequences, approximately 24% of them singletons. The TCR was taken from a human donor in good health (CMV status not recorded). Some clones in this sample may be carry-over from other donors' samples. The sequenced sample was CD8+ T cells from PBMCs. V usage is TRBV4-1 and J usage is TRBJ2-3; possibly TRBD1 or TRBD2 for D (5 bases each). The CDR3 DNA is TGCGCCAGCAGCCCTAGCCCGACAGACCTACCCACAGATACGCAGTATTTT. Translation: CASSPSPTDLPTDTQYF.